This T cell receptor (beta chain) comes out of a study of T cell changes during pregnancy in multiple sclerosis. The protocol was immunoSEQ multiplex PCR, while the TCRdb copy is restricted to in-frame clones and leaves out a portion. The data hold about 58,000 clones, with about 89% observed a single time. The CDR3 loop spans 15 amino acids. Trimming left V 2 bases short and J 6 bases short, with 17 bases between. Germline CDR1 SGDLS, CDR2 YYNGEE. The source is a female donor in good health, enrolled as a control in a pregnancy study. This material consisted of CD4+ T cells from peripheral blood mononuclear cells, taken after pregnancy. The chain employs TRBV9 and TRBJ1-1; D might be TRBD1 (5 bases). CDR3 region: CASSVSGHFGAEAFF. Written as DNA, the CDR3 is TGTGCCAGCAGCGTTTCCGGACATTTTGGCGCTGAAGCTTTCTTT. Variable domain in full (rest from reference TRBV9 and TRBJ1-1): DSGVTQTPKHLITATGQRVTLRCSPRSGDLSVYWYQQSLDQGLQFLIQYYNGEERAKGNILERFSAQQFPDLHSELNLSSLELGDSALYFCASSVSGHFGAEAFFGQGTRLTVV.